This T cell receptor beta chain derives from a study of blood T cell repertoires in COVID-19. Study summary: From T cells, B-cell-depleted T cells, or PBMCs came the material, which was cDNA or gDNA.

Per the study methods: Using reference gene primer amplification, nucleated cell counts were estimated. TCRdb keeps only in-frame clones here, not all; method: immunoSEQ multiplex PCR. The D gene and trimming were derived from the DNA, and the V and J assignments and clone size from that table. The sample lists roughly 80,000 clones; 82% were seen once. The germline CDR1 and CDR2 sequences are SGHRS and YFSETQ. This CDR3 contains 16 residues. Germline trimming cut 4 bases from V and 4 bases from J; bases unmatched to any gene: 10. The sequence derives from a human donor in a cohort sampled during active COVID-19. Sample: peripheral blood. This chain links TRBV5-1 with TRBJ2-5; 10 bases match TRBD1. The CDR3: CASSKGDRGLVETQYF. In nucleotides, the CDR3 is TGCGCCAGCAGCAAAGGGGACAGGGGATTGGTAGAGACCCAGTACTTC.